This TCR beta chain was captured in a study of T-cell memory formation after mild COVID-19. General observations from the study: The second-wave clones peaking on day 37 were not confirmed as SARS-CoV-2-specific. Some clones that responded turned up in pre-infection memory, which suggests that cross-reactive memory joined in.

A remark on this clonotype: Its matching antigen is unknown.

After 5'RACE with constant-segment primers, TCR alpha and TCR beta cDNA libraries carrying sample barcodes and UMIs were obtained. TCRdb itself ran the 5' RACE reads through MiXCR, one entry per CDR3 protein. The data show a few hundred thousand distinct CDR3 sequences, around 27% seen once. The CDR3 is made up of 18 amino acids. V dropped 4 bases and J dropped 3 bases, with 22 bases sitting between them. CDR1 and CDR2 from the germline V gene are KGHDR and SFDVKD. This sequence originates from an adult woman who had mild COVID-19 (a few samples of this study predate the infection). Cell type and time point are not known. The J gene is TRBJ2-3, the V gene TRBV24-1; D perhaps matches TRBD1 (5 bases). Sequenced sample: PBMCs or a T cell subset sorted from them (not recorded which). The CDR3 DNA reads as TGTGCCACCAGTGACACGTCAGGGCCGAGTCCGAGAACAGATACGCAGTATTTT. Protein sequence: CATSDTSGPSPRTDTQYF.